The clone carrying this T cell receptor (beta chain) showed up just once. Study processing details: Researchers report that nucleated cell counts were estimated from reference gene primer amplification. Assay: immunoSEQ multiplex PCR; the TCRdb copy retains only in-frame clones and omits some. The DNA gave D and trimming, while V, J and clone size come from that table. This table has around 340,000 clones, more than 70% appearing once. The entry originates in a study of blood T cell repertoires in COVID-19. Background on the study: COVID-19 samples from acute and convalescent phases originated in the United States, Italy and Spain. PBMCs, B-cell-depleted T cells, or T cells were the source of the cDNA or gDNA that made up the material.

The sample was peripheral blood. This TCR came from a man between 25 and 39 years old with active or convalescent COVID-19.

CDR3 nucleotide sequence: TGTGCTAGTGGGACCGGGACTAGCGGGTCCTACGAGCAGTACTTC. Amino acids: CASGTGTSGSYEQYF. V and J are TRBV12-5 and TRBJ2-7; 12 nucleotides line up with TRBD2. V was pared by 6 bases and J by 1 base, with 4 bases of the junction left unmatched. This CDR3 has 15 residues. Germline V CDR1 and CDR2: LGHNT, FRNRAP. Full variable domain (rest looked up from reference TRBV12-5 and TRBJ2-7): DARVTQTPRHKVTEMGQEVTMRCQPILGHNTVFWYRQTMMQGLELLAYFRNRAPLDDSGMPKDRFSAEMPDATLATLKIQPSEPRDSAVYFCASGTGTSGSYEQYFGPGTRLTVT.